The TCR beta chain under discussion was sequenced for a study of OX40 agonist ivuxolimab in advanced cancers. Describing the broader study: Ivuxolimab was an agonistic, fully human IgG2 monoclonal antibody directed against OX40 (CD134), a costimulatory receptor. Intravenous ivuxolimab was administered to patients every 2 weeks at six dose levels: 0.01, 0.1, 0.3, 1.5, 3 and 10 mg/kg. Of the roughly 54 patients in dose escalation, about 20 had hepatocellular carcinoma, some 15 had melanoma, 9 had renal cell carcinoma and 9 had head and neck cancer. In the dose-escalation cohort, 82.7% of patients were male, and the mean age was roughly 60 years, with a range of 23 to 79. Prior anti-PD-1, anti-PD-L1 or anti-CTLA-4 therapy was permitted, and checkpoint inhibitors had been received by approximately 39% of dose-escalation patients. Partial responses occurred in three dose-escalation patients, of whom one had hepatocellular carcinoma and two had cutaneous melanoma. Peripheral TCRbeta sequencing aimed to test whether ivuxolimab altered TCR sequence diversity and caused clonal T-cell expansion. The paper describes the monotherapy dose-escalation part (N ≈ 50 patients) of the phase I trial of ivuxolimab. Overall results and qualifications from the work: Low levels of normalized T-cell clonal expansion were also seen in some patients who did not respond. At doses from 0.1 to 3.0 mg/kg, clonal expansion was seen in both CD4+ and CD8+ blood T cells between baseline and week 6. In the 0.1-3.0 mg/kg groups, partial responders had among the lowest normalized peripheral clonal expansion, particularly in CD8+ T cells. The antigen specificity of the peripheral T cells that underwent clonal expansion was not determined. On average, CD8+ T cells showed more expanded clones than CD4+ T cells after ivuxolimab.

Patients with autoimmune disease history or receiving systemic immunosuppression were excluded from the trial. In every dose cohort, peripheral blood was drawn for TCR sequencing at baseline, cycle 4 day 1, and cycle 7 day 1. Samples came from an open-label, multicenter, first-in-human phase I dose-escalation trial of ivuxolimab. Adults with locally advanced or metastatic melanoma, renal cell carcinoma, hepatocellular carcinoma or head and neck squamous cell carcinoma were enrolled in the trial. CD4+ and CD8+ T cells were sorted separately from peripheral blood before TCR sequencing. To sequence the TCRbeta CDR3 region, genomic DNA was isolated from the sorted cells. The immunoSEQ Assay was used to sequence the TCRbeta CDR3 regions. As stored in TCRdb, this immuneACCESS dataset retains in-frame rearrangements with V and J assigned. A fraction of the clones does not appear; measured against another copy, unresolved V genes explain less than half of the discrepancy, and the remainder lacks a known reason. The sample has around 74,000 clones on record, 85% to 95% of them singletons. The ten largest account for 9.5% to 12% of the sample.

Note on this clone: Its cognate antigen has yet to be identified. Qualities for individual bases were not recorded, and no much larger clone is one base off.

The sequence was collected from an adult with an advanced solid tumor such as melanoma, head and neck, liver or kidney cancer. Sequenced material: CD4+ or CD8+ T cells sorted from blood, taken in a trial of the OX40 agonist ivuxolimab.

The base sequence is TGTGCCAGCAGCTTAGCAGGGGAGAATTCACCCCTCCACTTT. The resulting protein is CASSLAGENSPLHF. Rearrangement joined TRBV11-1 to TRBJ1-6, with TRBD1 as a weak D call on 5 bases. Per the germline V gene (reference sequence), SGHAT is the CDR1 and FQDESV is the CDR2. V is cut by 0 bases and J by 7 bases, and the space between the germline ends is 7 bases. CDR3 length: 14 amino acids, cysteine to phenylalanine. Only the CDR3 DNA stays, 42 bases, in frame from base 1.